These 5 T cell receptor beta chains were sequenced from one sample in a study of Ad26.COV2.S vaccination and SARS-CoV-2 variants. The sample's treatment: around 19 received Ad26.COV2.S at low or high dose, single or two shots; several received placebo; per-sample allocation not given. Day 63 after the first injection of vaccine or placebo was the sampling time. Assay: immunoSEQ multiplex PCR; the TCRdb copy retains only in-frame clones and omits some. The sample has 350,000 to 450,000 clones; around four fifths are singletons. Here the sequenced sample was peripheral blood, taken in a trial of Ad26.COV2.S vaccine versus placebo. All receptors come from a person between 18 and 65 years old who received the Ad26.COV2.S COVID-19 vaccine or a placebo.

The chain combines TRBV27 with TRBJ2-6; unclear D gene. Trimming took off 8 bases at V and 1 base at J, with 0 bases between the two ends. The germline V gene encodes CDR1 MNHEY and CDR2 SMNVEV (reference sequence). The CDR3 runs 11 residues. CDR3 bases: TGTGCCAGCTCTGGGGCCAACGTCCTGACTTTC. This encodes CASSGANVLTF.

The chain employs TRBV4-1 and TRBJ2-6, with TRBD2 identical over 8 bases. Trimming removed 6 bases from V and 0 bases from J; junction bases left unmatched: 10. Germline CDR1 MGHRA, CDR2 YSYEKL. The CDR3 has 18 amino acids. This CDR3 reads CASRPGGPRVSGANVLTF. For the CDR3, the DNA is TGCGCCAGCAGGCCGGGGGGGCCTCGGGTCTCTGGGGCCAACGTCCTGACTTTC.

The chain has TRBV7-2 and TRBJ1-2; the match to TRBD1 covers 8 bases. Germline loops: CDR1 SGHTA, CDR2 FQGNSA. The length of the CDR3 is 19 residues. After removal of 1 base from V and 8 bases from J, the junction contained 21 bases not matched to a gene. CDR3 bases: TGTGCCAGCAGCTTAGGTCTGGCGGGACAGGTCATACGTTCGGGAGGCTACACCTTC. It codes for CASSLGLAGQVIRSGGYTF.

This clone was seen a few times. The V gene is TRBV5-1, the J gene TRBJ1-5, with D unresolved. There are 13 residues in the CDR3. V lost 5 bases and J 7 bases, leaving 13 bases between the germline ends. The germline V gene has CDR1 SGHRS and CDR2 YFSETQ. As DNA, the CDR3 is TGCGCCAGCAGAATGGGAAGTGGGCAGCCCCAGCATTTT. It encodes CASRMGSGQPQHF.

The V and J genes are TRBV7-2 and TRBJ2-3; the D gene is possibly TRBD2 (7 bases). This CDR3 contains 15 residues. Per germline, CDR1 SGHTA and CDR2 FQGNSA. With 1 base removed from V and 6 bases from J, the gap between germline ends came to 14 bases. Here the CDR3 DNA reads TGTGCCAGCAGCTTAGGTCGGGGGGCCGGCGATACGCAGTATTTT. Translated, it gives CASSLGRGAGDTQYF.